This T cell receptor beta chain was identified during a study of post-analysis software for immune sequencing data. Study-level results: Roughly five TRBV segments were more frequent in patients than controls; TRBV5-6, TRBV5-1 and TRBV20-1 belonged to this group.

TCR beta cDNA libraries had unique molecular identifiers. TCRdb reanalysed the PCR reads using MiXCR and keeps one entry per CDR3 protein. The sample contains hundreds of thousands of distinct CDR3 sequences, 25% to 30% of which appear only once. With 5 bases removed from V and 2 bases from J, the gap between germline ends came to 0 bases. This CDR3 spans 9 amino acids. Germline lookup yields CDR1 DFQATT and CDR2 SNEGSKA (reference sequence). Points on this clonotype: The target antigen is unknown.

What was sequenced was blood. This TCR derives from a girl aged 5-17 years with multiple sclerosis. The rearrangement joins TRBV20-1 to TRBJ2-5; D gene unclear. In DNA, the CDR3 is TGCAGTGCTCAAGAGACCCAGTACTTC. Residues: CSAQETQYF.